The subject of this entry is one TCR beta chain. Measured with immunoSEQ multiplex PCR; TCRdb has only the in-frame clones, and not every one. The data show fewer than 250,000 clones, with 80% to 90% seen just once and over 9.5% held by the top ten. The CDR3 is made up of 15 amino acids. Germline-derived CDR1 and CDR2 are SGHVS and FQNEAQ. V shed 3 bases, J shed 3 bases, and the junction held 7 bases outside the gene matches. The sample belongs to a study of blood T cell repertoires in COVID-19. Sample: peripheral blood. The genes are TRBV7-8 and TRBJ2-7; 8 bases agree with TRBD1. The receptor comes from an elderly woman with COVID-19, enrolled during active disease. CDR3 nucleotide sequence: TGTGCCAGCAGCTTTAGGACAGGGAAATTCTACGAGCAGTACTTC. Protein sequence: CASSFRTGKFYEQYF.